This T cell receptor (beta chain) emerged from a study of shared clonotypes between healthy human individuals. Notes on the study in general: The authors expected sequencing depth to affect clonotype sharing among donors.

Looked up from germline, CDR1 is SGHAT and CDR2 is FQNNGV. The CDR3 contains 13 residues. Using immunoSEQ multiplex PCR, the repertoire was profiled, and TCRdb retains in-frame clones only, with some absent. Of under 1,100,000 clones in the sample, around 78% were seen once. About this clone: Its antigen is undetermined. A much larger clonotype is one base distant, so this may be a read error. Other DNA sequences in this sample translate to the same CDR3.

The receptor was derived from a man in his late teens or twenties in good health. Some clones in this sample may be carry-over from other donors' samples. V is TRBV11-2 and J is TRBJ2-7, with D possibly called TRBD1 or TRBD2 (5 bases each). The sequenced material came from memory CD4+ T cells from PBMCs. Sample subset: CD45RA-negative fraction. CDR3 sequence (DNA): TGCGCCAGCTCCCGTCGGGGCCTCTCCGAGCAGTACTTC. Translation: CASSRRGLSEQYF.